Below, one TCR beta chain is given with its context. The antigen is not known. The CDR3 sequence is 14 residues long. The ends lost 2 bases at V and 9 bases at J; junction bases unmatched: 7. Germline CDR1 SNHLY, CDR2 FYNNEI. This sample is drawn from a study of vaccination effects on CD4 cells after COVID-19. Measured with immunoSEQ multiplex PCR; TCRdb has only the in-frame clones, and not every one. The sample yields 55,000 to 70,000 clones, around 81% seen once. Expansion with viral peptide pools was applied to antigen-specific CD4+ T cells by the ViraFEST assay prior to sequencing. CD4+ T cell isolation took place after 10 days of culture.

Source: CD4+ T cells from PBMCs cultured with HCoV-229E spike peptides, taken before COVID-19 vaccination. The TCR sequence derives from a human donor who received a COVID-19 vaccine. The chain links TRBV2 to TRBJ2-1; 7 positions agree with TRBD1. CDR3 region: CASSEFRAGGEQFF. In DNA, the CDR3 is TGTGCCAGCAGTGAATTCAGGGCAGGGGGTGAGCAGTTCTTC. Looking up the rest from reference TRBV2 and TRBJ2-1 gives the full variable domain: EPEVTQTPSHQVTQMGQEVILRCVPISNHLYFYWYRQILGQKVEFLVSFYNNEISEKSEIFDDQFSVERPDGSNFTLKIRSTKLEDSAMYFCASSEFRAGGEQFFGPGTRLTVL.